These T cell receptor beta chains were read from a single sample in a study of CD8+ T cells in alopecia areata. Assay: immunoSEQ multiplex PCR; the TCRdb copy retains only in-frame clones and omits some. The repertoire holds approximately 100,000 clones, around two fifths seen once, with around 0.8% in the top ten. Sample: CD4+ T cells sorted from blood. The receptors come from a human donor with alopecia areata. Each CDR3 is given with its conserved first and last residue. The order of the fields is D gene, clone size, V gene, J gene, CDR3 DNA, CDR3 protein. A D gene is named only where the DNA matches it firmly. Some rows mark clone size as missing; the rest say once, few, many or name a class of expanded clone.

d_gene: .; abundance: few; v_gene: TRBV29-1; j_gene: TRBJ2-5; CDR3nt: TGCAGCGCAACTCGCGAGACCCAGTACTTC; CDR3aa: CSATRETQYF
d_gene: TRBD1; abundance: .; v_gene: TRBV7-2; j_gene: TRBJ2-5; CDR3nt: TGTGCCAGCAGCTCAGGGGGAGAGACCCAGTACTTC; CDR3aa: CASSSGGETQYF
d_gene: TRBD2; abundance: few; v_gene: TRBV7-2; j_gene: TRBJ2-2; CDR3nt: TGTGCCAGCAAGGTCCACGGGGGGGCCGGGACCGGGGAGCTGTTTTTT; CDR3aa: CASKVHGGAGTGELFF
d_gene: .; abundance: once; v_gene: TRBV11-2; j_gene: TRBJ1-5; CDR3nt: TGTGCCAGCAGCTTGGAGGAGTATCAGCCCCAGCATTTT; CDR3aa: CASSLEEYQPQHF
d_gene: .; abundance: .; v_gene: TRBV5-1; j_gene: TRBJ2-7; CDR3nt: TGCGCCAGCAGCTTGGCCCATGGCTACGAGCAGTACTTC; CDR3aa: CASSLAHGYEQYF
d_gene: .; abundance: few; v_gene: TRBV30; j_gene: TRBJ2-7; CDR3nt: TGTGCCTGGAATGGGCAAATATCCTACGAGCAGTACTTC; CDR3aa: CAWNGQISYEQYF
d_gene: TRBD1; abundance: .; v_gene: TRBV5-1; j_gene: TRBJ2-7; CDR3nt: TGCGCCAGCAGCCCGGGACAGGGAGGCGAGCAGTACTTC; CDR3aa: CASSPGQGGEQYF
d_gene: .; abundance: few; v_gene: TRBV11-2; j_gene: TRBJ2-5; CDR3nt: TGTGCCAGCAGCGGACGAGGGGAAGAGACCCAGTACTTC; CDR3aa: CASSGRGEETQYF
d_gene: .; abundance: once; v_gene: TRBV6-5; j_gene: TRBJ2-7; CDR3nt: TGTGCCAGCAGTTACCGGCCGGACAGCTACGAGCAGTACTTC; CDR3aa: CASSYRPDSYEQYF
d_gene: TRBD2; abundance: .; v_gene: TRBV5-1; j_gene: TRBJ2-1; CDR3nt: TGCGCCAGCAGCGTGATTAGTAGCGGGGGGGTAAATGAGCAGTTCTTC; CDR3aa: CASSVISSGGVNEQFF
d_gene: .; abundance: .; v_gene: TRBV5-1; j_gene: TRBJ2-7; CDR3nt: TGCGCCAGCAGCCAGACTACAGAGTTGGACGAGCAGTACTTC; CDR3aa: CASSQTTELDEQYF
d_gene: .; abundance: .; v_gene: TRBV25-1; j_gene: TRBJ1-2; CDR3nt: TGTGCCAGCGGCGGCAGGCTCTATGGCTACACCTTC; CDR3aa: CASGGRLYGYTF
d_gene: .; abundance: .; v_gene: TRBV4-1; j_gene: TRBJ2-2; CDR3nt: TGCGCCAGCAGCCAAGATCACCCCGGGGAGCTGTTTTTT; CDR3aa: CASSQDHPGELFF
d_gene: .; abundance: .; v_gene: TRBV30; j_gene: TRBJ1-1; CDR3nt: TGTGCCTGGACTCGACAGGCAACCCCAACAGAAGCTTTCTTT; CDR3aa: CAWTRQATPTEAFF
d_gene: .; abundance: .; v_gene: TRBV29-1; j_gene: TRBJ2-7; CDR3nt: TGCAGCGTTGCAGGAACTACCACCTACGAGCAGTACTTC; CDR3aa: CSVAGTTTYEQYF
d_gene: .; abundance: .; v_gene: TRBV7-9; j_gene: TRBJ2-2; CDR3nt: TGTGCCAGCAGCCCATCAGGGGACCCTGGAACCGGGGAGCTGTTTTTT; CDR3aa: CASSPSGDPGTGELFF
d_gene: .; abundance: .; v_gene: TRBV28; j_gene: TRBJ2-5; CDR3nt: TGTGCCAGCAGTTTGGTTACCCGGGCTGTGACCCAGTACTTC; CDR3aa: CASSLVTRAVTQYF
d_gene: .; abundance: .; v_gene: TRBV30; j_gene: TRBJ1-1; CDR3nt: TGTGCCTGGACCTCGATGGGGGCTGAAGCTTTCTTT; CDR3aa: CAWTSMGAEAFF
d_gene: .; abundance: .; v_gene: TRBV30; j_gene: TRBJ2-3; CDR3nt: TGTGCCTGGAGCTCTAGGGCCTCCGGAGATACGCAGTATTTT; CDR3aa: CAWSSRASGDTQYF
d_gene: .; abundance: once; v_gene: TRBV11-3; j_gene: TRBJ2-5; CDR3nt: TGTGCCAGCAGCCAAGGGTCAAGTTCGGAGACCCAGTACTTC; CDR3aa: CASSQGSSSETQYF
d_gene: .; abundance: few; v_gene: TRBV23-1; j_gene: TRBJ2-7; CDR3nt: TGCGCCAGCAGTCACCAACCAGGGGACGGTTCCTACGAGCAGTACTTC; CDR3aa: CASSHQPGDGSYEQYF
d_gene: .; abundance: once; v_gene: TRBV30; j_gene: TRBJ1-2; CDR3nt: TGTGCCTGGAGTGTGGTCCAGGGAGACTATGGCTACACCTTC; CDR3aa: CAWSVVQGDYGYTF
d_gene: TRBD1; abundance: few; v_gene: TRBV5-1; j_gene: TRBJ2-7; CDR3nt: TGCGCCAGCAGCTTTGGGACAGGGGGCTACGAGCAGTACTTC; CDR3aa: CASSFGTGGYEQYF
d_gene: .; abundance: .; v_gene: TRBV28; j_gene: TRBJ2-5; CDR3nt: TGTGCCAGCAGCCAAACAGGGATGGGAGGGACCCAGTACTTC; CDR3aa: CASSQTGMGGTQYF
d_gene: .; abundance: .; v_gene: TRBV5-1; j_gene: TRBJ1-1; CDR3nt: TGCGCCAGCAGCTCGCAGGGGTCGAACACTGAAGCTTTCTTT; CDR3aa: CASSSQGSNTEAFF
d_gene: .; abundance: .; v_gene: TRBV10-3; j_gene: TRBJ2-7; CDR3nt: TGTGCCAGCAGCCGAACAGGGACCGAGCAGTACTTC; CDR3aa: CASSRTGTEQYF
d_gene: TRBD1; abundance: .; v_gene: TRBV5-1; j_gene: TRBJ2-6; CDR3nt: TGCGCCAGCAGCACCCTCGGACAGGGGAGTTTTGGGGCCAACGTCCTGACTTTC; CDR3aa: CASSTLGQGSFGANVLTF
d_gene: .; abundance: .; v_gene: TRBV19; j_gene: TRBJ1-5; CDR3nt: TGTGCCAGTAGGCCAGCCGATCAGCCCCAGCATTTT; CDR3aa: CASRPADQPQHF
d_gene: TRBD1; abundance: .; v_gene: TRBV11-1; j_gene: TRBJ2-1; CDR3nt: TGTGCCAGCAGCCGGGACAGGGTGAATGATGAGCAGTTCTTC; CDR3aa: CASSRDRVNDEQFF
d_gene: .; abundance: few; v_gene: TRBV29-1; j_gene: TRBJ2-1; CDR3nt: TGCAGCGGTGGGAGTTCCGGTGAGCAGTTCTTC; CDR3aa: CSGGSSGEQFF
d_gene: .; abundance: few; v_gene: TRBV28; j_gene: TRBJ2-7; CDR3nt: TGTGCCAGCTCCCTGACTCCGAGGGAGCAGTACTTC; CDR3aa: CASSLTPREQYF
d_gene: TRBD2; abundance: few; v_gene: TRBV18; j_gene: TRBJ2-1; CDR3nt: TGTGCCAGCTCACCAGGGACTAGCGGATTGGCTGAGCAGTTCTTC; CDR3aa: CASSPGTSGLAEQFF
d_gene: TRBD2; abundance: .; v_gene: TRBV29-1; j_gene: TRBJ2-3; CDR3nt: TGCAGCGTGACGGGACTAGCGACAGATACGCAGTATTTT; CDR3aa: CSVTGLATDTQYF
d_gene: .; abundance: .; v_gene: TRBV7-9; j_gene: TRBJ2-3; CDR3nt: TGTGCCAGCAGCTTATTAGGGGACACCACAGATACGCAGTATTTT; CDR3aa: CASSLLGDTTDTQYF
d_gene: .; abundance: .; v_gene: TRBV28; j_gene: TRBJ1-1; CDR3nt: TGTGCCAGCAGTTCCTCCGGGATGAACACTGAAGCTTTCTTT; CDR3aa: CASSSSGMNTEAFF
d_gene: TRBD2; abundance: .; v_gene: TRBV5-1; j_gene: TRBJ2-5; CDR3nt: TGCGCCAGCACAGCAACTAGCGGGGGCCGGGGAGAGACCCAGTACTTC; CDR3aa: CASTATSGGRGETQYF
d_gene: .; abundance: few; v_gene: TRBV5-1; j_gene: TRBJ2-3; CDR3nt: TGCGCCAGCAGCCTGGAGGGTTGGGTTAACACAGATACGCAGTATTTT; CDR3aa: CASSLEGWVNTDTQYF
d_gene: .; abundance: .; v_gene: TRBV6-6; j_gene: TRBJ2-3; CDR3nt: TGTGCCAGCAGGAACACAGATACGCAGTATTTT; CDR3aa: CASRNTDTQYF
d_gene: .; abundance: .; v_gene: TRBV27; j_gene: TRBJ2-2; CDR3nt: TGTGCCAAGAACCTAGGACAGCCGAACACCGGGGAGCTGTTTTTT; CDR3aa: CAKNLGQPNTGELFF
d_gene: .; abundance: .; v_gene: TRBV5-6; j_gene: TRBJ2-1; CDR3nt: TGTGCCAGCAGCCCGGCGCCCTACAATGAGCAGTTCTTC; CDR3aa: CASSPAPYNEQFF
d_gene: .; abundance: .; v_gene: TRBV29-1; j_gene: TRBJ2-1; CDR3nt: TGCAGCGTTGGGCCCTGGGATGAGCAGTTCTTC; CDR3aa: CSVGPWDEQFF
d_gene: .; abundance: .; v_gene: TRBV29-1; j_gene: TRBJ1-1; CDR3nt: TGCAGCGTTCAGGAGGGTGACACTGAAGCTTTCTTT; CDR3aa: CSVQEGDTEAFF
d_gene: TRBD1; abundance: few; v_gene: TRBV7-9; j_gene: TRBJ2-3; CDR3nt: TGTGCCAGCAGCTTACAGGGGGAGCGCACAGATACGCAGTATTTT; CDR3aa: CASSLQGERTDTQYF
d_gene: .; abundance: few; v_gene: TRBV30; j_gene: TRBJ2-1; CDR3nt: TGTGCCTGGACCGCTAACAATGAGCAGTTCTTC; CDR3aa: CAWTANNEQFF
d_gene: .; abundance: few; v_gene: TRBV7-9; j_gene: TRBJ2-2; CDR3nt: TGTGCCAGCAGCGCGCCGGAGCGGAACACCGGGGAGCTGTTTTTT; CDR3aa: CASSAPERNTGELFF
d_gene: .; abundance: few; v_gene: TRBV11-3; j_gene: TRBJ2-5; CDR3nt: TGTGCCAGCAGCCCCGGGCCGCGGGAGACCCAGTACTTC; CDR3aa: CASSPGPRETQYF
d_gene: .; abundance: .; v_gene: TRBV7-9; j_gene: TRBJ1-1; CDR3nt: TGTGCCAGCAGCTTCGTGCCGGGAGAAGCTTTCTTT; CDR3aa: CASSFVPGEAFF
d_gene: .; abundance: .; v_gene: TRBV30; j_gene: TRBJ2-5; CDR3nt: TGTGCCTGGACCCCGGGGTCCACCTCGCAAGAGACCCAGTACTTC; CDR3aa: CAWTPGSTSQETQYF
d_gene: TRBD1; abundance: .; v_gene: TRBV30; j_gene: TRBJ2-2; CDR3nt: TGTGCCTGGACCTGGACAGGGCGAGGCACCGGGGAGCTGTTTTTT; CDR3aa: CAWTWTGRGTGELFF
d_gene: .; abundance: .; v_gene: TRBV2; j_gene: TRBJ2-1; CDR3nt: TGTGCCAGCAGTGAAAACGGGGGGCAGTTCTTC; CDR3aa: CASSENGGQFF
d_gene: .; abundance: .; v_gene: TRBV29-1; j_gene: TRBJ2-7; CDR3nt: TGCAGCGTTGAAGCGGGAGACACGGACGAGCAGTACTTC; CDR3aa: CSVEAGDTDEQYF